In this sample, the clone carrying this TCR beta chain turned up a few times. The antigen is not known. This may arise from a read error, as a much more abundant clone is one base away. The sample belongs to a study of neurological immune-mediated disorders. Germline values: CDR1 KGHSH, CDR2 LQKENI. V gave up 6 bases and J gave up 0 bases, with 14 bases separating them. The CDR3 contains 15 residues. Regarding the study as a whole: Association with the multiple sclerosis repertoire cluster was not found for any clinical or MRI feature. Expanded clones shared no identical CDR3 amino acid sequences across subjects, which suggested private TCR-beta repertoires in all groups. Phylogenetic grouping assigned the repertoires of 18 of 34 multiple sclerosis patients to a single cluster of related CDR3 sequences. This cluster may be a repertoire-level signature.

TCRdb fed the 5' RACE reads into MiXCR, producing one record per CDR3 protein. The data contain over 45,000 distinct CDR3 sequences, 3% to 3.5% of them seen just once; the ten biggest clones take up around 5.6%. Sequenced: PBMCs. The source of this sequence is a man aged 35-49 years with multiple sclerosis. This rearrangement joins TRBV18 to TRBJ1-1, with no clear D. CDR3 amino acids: CASSPSGLMNTEAFF. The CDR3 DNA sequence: TGTGCCAGCTCCCCATCGGGTTTAATGAACACTGAAGCTTTCTTT. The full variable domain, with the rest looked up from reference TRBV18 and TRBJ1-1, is NAGVMQNPRHLVRRRGQEARLRCSPMKGHSHVYWYRQLPEEGLKFMVYLQKENIIDESGMPKERFSAEFPKEGPSILRIQQVVRGDSAAYFCASSPSGLMNTEAFFGQGTRLTVV.